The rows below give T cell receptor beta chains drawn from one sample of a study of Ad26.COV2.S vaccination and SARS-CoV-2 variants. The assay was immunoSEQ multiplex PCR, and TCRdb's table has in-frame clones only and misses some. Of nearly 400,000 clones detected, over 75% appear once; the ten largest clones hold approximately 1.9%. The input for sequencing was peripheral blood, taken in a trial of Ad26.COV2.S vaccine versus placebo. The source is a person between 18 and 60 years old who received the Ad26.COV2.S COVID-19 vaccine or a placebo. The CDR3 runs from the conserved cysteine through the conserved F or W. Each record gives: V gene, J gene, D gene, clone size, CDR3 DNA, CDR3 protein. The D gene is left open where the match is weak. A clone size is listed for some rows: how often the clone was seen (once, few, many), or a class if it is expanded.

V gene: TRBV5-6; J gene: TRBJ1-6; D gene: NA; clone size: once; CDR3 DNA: TGTGCCAGCAGCTTGCTGTCCTCTCCCCTCCACTTT; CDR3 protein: CASSLLSSPLHF
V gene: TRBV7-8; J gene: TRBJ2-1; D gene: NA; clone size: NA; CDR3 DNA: TGTGCCAGCAGCGGTCAGGGAGTGGATGAGCAGTTCTTC; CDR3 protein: CASSGQGVDEQFF
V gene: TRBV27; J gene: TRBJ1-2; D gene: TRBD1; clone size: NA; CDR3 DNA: TGTGCCAGCAGTTCATCCCCGACAGGGTTGAGTGGCTACACCTTC; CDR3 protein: CASSSSPTGLSGYTF
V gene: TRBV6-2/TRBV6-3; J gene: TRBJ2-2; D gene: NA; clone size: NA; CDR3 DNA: TGTGCCAGCAGTTCCGTTCTAGCGACGGGGGAGCTGTTTTTT; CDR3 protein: CASSSVLATGELFF
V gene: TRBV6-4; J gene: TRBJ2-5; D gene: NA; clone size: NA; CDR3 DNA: TGTGCCAGCAGTGACTTCCTCGGAGAGACCCAGTACTTC; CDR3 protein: CASSDFLGETQYF
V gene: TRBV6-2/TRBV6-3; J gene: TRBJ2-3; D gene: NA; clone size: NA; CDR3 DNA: TGTGCCAGCAGTTACTCGTTGGTCGCCGCAGATACGCAGTATTTT; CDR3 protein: CASSYSLVAADTQYF
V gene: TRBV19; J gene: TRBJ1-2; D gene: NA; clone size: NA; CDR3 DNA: TGTGCCAGTAGCTCGCGCCCTAACTATGGCTACACCTTC; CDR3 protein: CASSSRPNYGYTF
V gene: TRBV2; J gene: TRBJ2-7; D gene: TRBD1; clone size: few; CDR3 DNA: TGTGCCAGCAGACCGGACAGGAACTCCTACGAGCAGTACTTC; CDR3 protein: CASRPDRNSYEQYF
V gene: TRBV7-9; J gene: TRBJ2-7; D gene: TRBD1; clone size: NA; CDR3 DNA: TGTGCCAGCAGCCCAAGAGAGAGGACAGGGGACTACGAGCAGTACTTC; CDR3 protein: CASSPRERTGDYEQYF
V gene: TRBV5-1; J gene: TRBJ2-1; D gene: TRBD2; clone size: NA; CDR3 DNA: TGCGCCAGCAGCGGCCTACTAGCGGGAGGGCCGGATGAGCAGTTCTTC; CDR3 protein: CASSGLLAGGPDEQFF
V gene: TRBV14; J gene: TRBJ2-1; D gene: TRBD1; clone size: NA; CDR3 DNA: TGTGCCAGCAGCCACTGGGGACAGGGCTACAATGAGCAGTTCTTC; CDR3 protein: CASSHWGQGYNEQFF
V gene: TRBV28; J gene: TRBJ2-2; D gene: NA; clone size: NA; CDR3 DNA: TGTGCCAGCAGTTTCCTCGGGACAATCGGGGAGCTGTTTTTT; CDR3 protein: CASSFLGTIGELFF
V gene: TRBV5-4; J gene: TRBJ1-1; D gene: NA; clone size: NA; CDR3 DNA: TGTGCCAGCAGCTTAGGTTATTCTGAAGCTTTCTTT; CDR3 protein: CASSLGYSEAFF
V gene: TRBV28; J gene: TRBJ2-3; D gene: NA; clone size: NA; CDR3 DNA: TGTGCCAGCAGTTTAAAGCTGGGCGGGTCTAGCACAGATACGCAGTATTTT; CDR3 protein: CASSLKLGGSSTDTQYF
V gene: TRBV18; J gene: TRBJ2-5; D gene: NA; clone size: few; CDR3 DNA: TGTGCCAGCTCACCCCCAGGGGAAGAGACCCAGTACTTC; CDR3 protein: CASSPPGEETQYF
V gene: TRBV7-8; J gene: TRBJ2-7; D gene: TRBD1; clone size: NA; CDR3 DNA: TGTGCCAGCAGCTTAGGGACAGGGTCTGGCGAGCAGTACTTC; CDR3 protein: CASSLGTGSGEQYF
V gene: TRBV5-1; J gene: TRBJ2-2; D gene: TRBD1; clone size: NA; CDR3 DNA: TGCGCCAGCAGCTACGGACAGGGGGCTGGCGGGGAGCTGTTTTTT; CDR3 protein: CASSYGQGAGGELFF
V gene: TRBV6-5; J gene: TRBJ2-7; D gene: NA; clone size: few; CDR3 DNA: TGTGCCAGCAGTTACGGGGAGGACAGAGCCTACGAGCAGTACTTC; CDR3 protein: CASSYGEDRAYEQYF
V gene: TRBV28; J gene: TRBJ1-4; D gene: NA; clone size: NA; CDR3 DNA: TGTGCCAGCAGATTCGACAGCTCTGCAACTAATGAAAAACTGTTTTTT; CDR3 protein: CASRFDSSATNEKLFF
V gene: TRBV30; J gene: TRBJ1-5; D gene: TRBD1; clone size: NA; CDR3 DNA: TGTGCCTGGAGTGTACAGGGGTTGCAGCCCCAGCATTTT; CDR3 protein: CAWSVQGLQPQHF
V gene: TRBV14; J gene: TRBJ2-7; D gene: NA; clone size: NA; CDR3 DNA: TGTGCCAGCAGCCAAGCTAGCAGTTTCTACGAGCAGTACTTC; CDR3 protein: CASSQASSFYEQYF
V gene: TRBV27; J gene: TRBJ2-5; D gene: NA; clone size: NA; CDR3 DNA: TGTGCCAGCAGTTTTCGGAGACAAGAGACCCAGTACTTC; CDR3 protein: CASSFRRQETQYF
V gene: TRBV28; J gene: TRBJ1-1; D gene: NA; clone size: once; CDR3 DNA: TGTGCCAGCAGTTTATACCCGGGGGCAGCTTTCTTT; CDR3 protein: CASSLYPGAAFF
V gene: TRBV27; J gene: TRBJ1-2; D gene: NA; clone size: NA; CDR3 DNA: TGTGCCAGCAGTCCCTATCAACTCGACAGGCGCCACGGCTACACCTTC; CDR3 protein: CASSPYQLDRRHGYTF
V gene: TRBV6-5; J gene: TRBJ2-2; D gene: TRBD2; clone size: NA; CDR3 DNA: TGTGCCAGTTTTAGCGGGATAAAGGGCACCGGGGAGCTGTTTTTT; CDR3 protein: CASFSGIKGTGELFF
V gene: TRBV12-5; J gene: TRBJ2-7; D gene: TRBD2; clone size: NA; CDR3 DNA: TGTGCTAGTGGTTTAAATAGCGGGAGTTCCTACGAGCAGTACTTC; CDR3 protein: CASGLNSGSSYEQYF
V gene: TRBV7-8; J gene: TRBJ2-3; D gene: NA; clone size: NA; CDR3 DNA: TGTGCCAGCAGCATAAGGAGGGGGGCCAGAAGCGATACGCAGTATTTT; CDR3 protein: CASSIRRGARSDTQYF
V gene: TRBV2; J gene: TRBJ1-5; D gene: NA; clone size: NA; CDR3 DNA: TGTGCCAGCAGCTTACAGGGATTCAATCAGCCCCAGCATTTT; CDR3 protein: CASSLQGFNQPQHF
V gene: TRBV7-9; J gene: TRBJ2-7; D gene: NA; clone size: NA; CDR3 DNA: TGTGCCAGCATCGCCGACTGGGGACTTGGCTACGAGCAGTACTTC; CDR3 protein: CASIADWGLGYEQYF